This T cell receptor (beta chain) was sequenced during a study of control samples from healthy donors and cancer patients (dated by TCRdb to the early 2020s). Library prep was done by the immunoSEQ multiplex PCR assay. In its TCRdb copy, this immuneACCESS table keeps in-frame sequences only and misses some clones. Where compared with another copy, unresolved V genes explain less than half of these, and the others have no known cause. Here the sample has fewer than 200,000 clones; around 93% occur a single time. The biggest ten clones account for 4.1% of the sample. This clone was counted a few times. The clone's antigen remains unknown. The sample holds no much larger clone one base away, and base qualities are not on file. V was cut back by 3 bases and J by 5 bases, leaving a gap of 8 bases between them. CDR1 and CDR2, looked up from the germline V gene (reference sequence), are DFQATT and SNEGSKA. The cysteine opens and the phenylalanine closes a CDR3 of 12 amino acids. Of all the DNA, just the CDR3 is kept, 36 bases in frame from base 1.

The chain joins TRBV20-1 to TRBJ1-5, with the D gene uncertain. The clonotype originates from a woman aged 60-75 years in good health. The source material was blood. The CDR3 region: CSASSADQPQHF. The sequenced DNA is TGCAGTGCTAGTTCGGCAGATCAGCCCCAGCATTTT.